Each of the 24 T cell receptor beta chains below was sequenced from the same sample in a study of cytomegalovirus exposure and HLA in healthy donors. The PCR ran on 60 Vbeta and 13 Jbeta primers. Sequencing used immunoSEQ multiplex PCR; TCRdb keeps in-frame clones, though not all of them. The sample holds about 170,000 clones, around 84% seen once. Sequenced sample: PBMCs. Receptors were obtained from a man aged 25-45 years in good health and CMV-seropositive.

The J gene is TRBJ2-2, the V gene TRBV5-6, with 14 positions matching TRBD2. J lost 6 bases, V lost 7 bases, and 11 bases had no gene match. Germline lookup yields CDR1 SGHDT and CDR2 YYEEEE. The CDR3 spans 17 residues. The CDR3 region is CASSSGLAGASSGELFF. CDR3 coding DNA: TGTGCCAGCTCTTCGGGACTAGCGGGAGCCTCCTCCGGGGAGCTGTTTTTT.

The V and J genes are TRBV12-5 and TRBJ1-6; D call uncertain. V was cut by 3 bases and J by 7 bases, with 10 bases left in between. This CDR3 is 14 amino acids long. Germline V gene sequence: CDR1 LGHNT, CDR2 FRNRAP. CDR3 DNA: TGTGCTAGTGGTTTAGAGGTTGGGAATTCACCCCTCCACTTT. This codes for CASGLEVGNSPLHF.

The chain carries TRBV23-1 and TRBJ2-3, with 12 bases fitting TRBD2. TRBV23-1 belongs to the ORF category, with a function that is uncertain. V lost 2 bases and J lost 0; bases outside the gene matches: 12. CDR3 size: 20 residues. The CDR3 DNA is TGCGCCAGCAGTCAAAGAGGACTAGCGGGACTTCCTCCTAGCACAGATACGCAGTATTTT. Translating it yields CASSQRGLAGLPPSTDTQYF.

This clone came up a few times. The V gene is TRBV5-1, the J gene TRBJ1-4, with 11 bases matching TRBD1. V lost 4 bases, J lost 0 bases, and 5 bases stayed unmatched. Germline V gives CDR1 SGHRS, CDR2 YFSETQ. This CDR3 has 17 amino acids. As DNA, the CDR3 is TGCGCCAGCAGCAGGACAGGGGGCGTTGCAACTAATGAAAAACTGTTTTTT. This translates into CASSRTGGVATNEKLFF. Full variable domain (remainder filled in from reference TRBV5-1 and TRBJ1-4): KAGVTQTPRYLIKTRGQQVTLSCSPISGHRSVSWYQQTPGQGLQFLFEYFSETQRNKGNFPGRFSGRQFSNSRSEMNVSTLELGDSALYLCASSRTGGVATNEKLFFGSGTQLSVL.

There are a few counts of this clone. This chain connects TRBV4-1 to TRBJ1-2; TRBD1 is a possible D gene (6 bases). CDR3 size: 15 residues. Trimming removed 0 bases from V and 3 bases from J, with 11 bases in between. Germline lookup yields CDR1 MGHRA and CDR2 YSYEKL. The CDR3 DNA sequence: TGCGCCAGCAGCCAAGACCAGAGGGGGTACTATGGCTACACCTTC. This sequence encodes CASSQDQRGYYGYTF.

The chain carries TRBV19 and TRBJ2-1; D perhaps matches TRBD1 (6 bases). The length of the CDR3 is 15 residues. Trimming removed 2 bases from V and 9 bases from J, with 17 bases in between. CDR1 is LNHDA and CDR2 is SQIVND in the germline V gene (reference sequence). CDR3 sequence: CASSINRDPFVEQFF. The CDR3 region has the DNA TGTGCCAGTAGTATAAACAGGGATCCCTTTGTTGAGCAGTTCTTC.

The CDR3: CASSELRGTSTDTQYF. CDR3 nucleotides: TGTGCCAGCAGTGAACTAAGGGGAACTAGCACAGATACGCAGTATTTT. The V call is TRBV6-1, the J call TRBJ2-3; maybe TRBD1 (5 bases). This CDR3 has 16 residues. The ends were cut back, 2 bases at V and 0 bases at J, with 12 bases in the middle. Germline V CDR1 and CDR2: MNHNS, SASEGT.

The chain carries TRBV5-1 and TRBJ1-5; possibly TRBD1 for D (6 bases). Per germline, CDR1 SGHRS and CDR2 YFSETQ. Trimming cost V 2 bases and J 6 bases, with 18 bases left between them. The CDR3 has 16 amino acids. The CDR3 DNA follows: TGCGCCAGCAGCTTTTTACCGACGGGGGGCGGTCAGCCCCAGCATTTT. It is translated as CASSFLPTGGGQPQHF.

The V gene is TRBV19, the J gene TRBJ1-1, with 7 bases lining up with TRBD1. Germline-derived CDR1 and CDR2 are LNHDA and SQIVND (reference sequence). The CDR3 contains 14 residues. V dropped 3 bases and J dropped 6; count of bases not matched to a gene: 7. The CDR3 region is CASSISDRDSEAFF. The CDR3 DNA follows: TGTGCCAGTAGTATTTCAGACAGGGACTCTGAAGCTTTCTTT. The full variable domain, its missing parts supplied by reference TRBV19 and TRBJ1-1, is DGGITQSPKYLFRKEGQNVTLSCEQNLNHDAMYWYRQDPGQGLRLIYYSQIVNDFQKGDIAEGYSVSREKKESFPLTVTSAQKNPTAFYLCASSISDRDSEAFFGQGTRLTVV.

The J gene is TRBJ2-7, the V gene TRBV11-3, with D hard to call. Germline CDR1 is SGHNT and CDR2 is YENEEA. The CDR3 loop spans 15 amino acids. Trimming took 1 base from V and 0 from J, leaving 10 bases between them. This chain's CDR3 is CASSLGAVSSYEQYF. The CDR3 DNA reads TGTGCCAGCAGCTTAGGCGCGGTGAGCTCCTACGAGCAGTACTTC.

The chain links TRBV6-5 to TRBJ1-1; weak D call: TRBD1 (6 bases). Germline V lookup: CDR1 MNHEY, CDR2 SVGAGI. The germline V and J ends were trimmed by 2 bases and 4 bases, with 14 bases remaining between them. The CDR3 consists of 15 residues. The CDR3 DNA reads as TGTGCCAGCAGTTACACATCGGCCAGGGGCACTGAAGCTTTCTTT. Amino acids: CASSYTSARGTEAFF.

The CDR3 sequence is CAISSQGFDEQYF. CDR3 sequence (DNA): TGTGCCATCAGTTCACAGGGATTCGACGAGCAGTACTTC. The chain employs TRBV10-3 and TRBJ2-7, with D possibly matching TRBD1 (6 bases). The ends were cut back, 5 bases at V and 5 bases at J, with 13 bases in the middle. Per the germline V gene, CDR1 is ENHRY and CDR2 is SYGVKD. This CDR3 is 13 amino acids long.

The chain links TRBV9 to TRBJ2-1, with 7 positions matching TRBD2. The germline V gene encodes CDR1 SGDLS and CDR2 YYNGEE. J gave up 2 bases and V 3 bases, and 8 bases lay outside the gene matches. The CDR3 sequence is 16 residues long. The CDR3 loop reads CASSGRLAVTYNEQFF. CDR3 nucleotide sequence: TGTGCCAGCAGCGGACGCCTAGCGGTTACCTACAATGAGCAGTTCTTC.

The chain is built from TRBV5-4 and TRBJ1-1, with 9 bases matching TRBD1. The CDR3 loop spans 14 amino acids. With 3 bases clipped from V and 4 bases from J, the junction kept 4 bases outside the gene matches. Germline CDR1 reads SGHNT; CDR2 reads YYREEE (reference sequence). CDR3 coding DNA: TGTGCCAGCAGCTCGGGGACAGGGAGCACTGAAGCTTTCTTT. Translation: CASSSGTGSTEAFF. Supplemented by reference TRBV5-4 and TRBJ1-1, the full variable domain reads ETGVTQSPTHLIKTRGQQVTLRCSSQSGHNTVSWYQQALGQGPQFIFQYYREEENGRGNFPPRFSGLQFPNYSSELNVNALELDDSALYLCASSSGTGSTEAFFGQGTRLTVV.

The CDR3 DNA follows: TGTGCCAGCAGTTTAGGAGGGACCGCCTACGAGCAGTACTTC. This translates into CASSLGGTAYEQYF. The chain carries TRBV27 and TRBJ2-7; perhaps TRBD2 as D (6 bases). Germline V lookup: CDR1 MNHEY, CDR2 SMNVEV (reference sequence). Trimming pared 2 bases from V and 2 bases from J, leaving 10 bases between. The CDR3 has 14 amino acids.

This sequence joins TRBV7-3 and TRBJ2-7, with 13 nucleotides matching TRBD2. Looked up from germline, CDR1 is SGHTA and CDR2 is FQGTGA. After removal of 2 bases from V and 5 bases from J, the junction contained 3 bases not matched to a gene. The CDR3 runs 15 residues. Here the CDR3 DNA reads TGTGCCAGCAGCTTAGCGGGACTAGCGGGGCACGAGCAGTACTTC. Translation gives CASSLAGLAGHEQYF. Based on the CDR3 plus reference TRBV7-3 and TRBJ2-7, the full variable domain is GAGVSQTPSNKVTEKGKYVELRCDPISGHTALYWYRQSLGQGPEFLIYFQGTGAADDSGLPNDRFFAVRPEGSVSTLKIQRTERGDSAVYLCASSLAGLAGHEQYFGPGTRLTVT.

The chain couples TRBV2 to TRBJ2-5; D is perhaps TRBD2 (5 bases). Trimming removed 6 bases from V and 2 bases from J, with 16 bases in between. The CDR3 covers 15 residues. Germline V CDR1 and CDR2: SNHLY, FYNNEI. Written as DNA, the CDR3 is TGTGCCAGCAGGAAAACTAGGGCCCCGCAAGAGACCCAGTACTTC. Encoded protein: CASRKTRAPQETQYF.

On this clone: Other DNA sequences from this sample encode an identical CDR3 as well. The CDR3 DNA reads TGTGCCACCAGCGTCACCCCACCGGGACTAGCGGATGGAGGGGAGACCCAGTACTTC. It yields the protein CATSVTPPGLADGGETQYF. The chain recombines TRBV15 with TRBJ2-5; 11 nucleotides match TRBD2. The CDR3 sequence is 19 residues long. J lost 5 bases, V lost 5 bases, and 19 bases had no gene match. Per germline, CDR1 LNHNV and CDR2 YYDKDF (reference sequence).

This chain joins TRBV7-8 and TRBJ2-3; the D gene is possibly TRBD1 (6 bases). The germline gives CDR1 SGHVS, CDR2 FQNEAQ. Trimming stripped 5 bases from V and 0 bases from J, with 15 bases between. The length of the CDR3 is 16 residues. In nucleotides, the CDR3 is TGTGCCAGCAGCCAGGACAGATTTTCTAGCACAGATACGCAGTATTTT. Protein: CASSQDRFSSTDTQYF.

This clone was recorded once. The chain is built from TRBV5-6 and TRBJ2-7; possible D gene TRBD2, 7 bases. V gave up 0 bases and J gave up 4 bases, with 20 bases separating them. The germline V gene encodes CDR1 SGHDT and CDR2 YYEEEE. The CDR3 spans 17 residues. The CDR3 DNA sequence: TGTGCCAGCAGCTTGGCTGGGGGTACGGGGAGGGGGTACGAGCAGTACGTC. Protein: CASSLAGGTGRGYEQYV.

In this sample, this clone turned up once. The chain combines TRBV19 with TRBJ2-1; D unclear. Trimming pared 3 bases from V and 4 bases from J, leaving 13 bases between. CDR1 and CDR2 from the germline V gene are LNHDA and SQIVND (reference sequence). This CDR3 has 15 residues. In DNA, the CDR3 is TGTGCCAGTAGTATCGGTAGTTACGGGTACAATGAGCAGTTCTTC. It specifies CASSIGSYGYNEQFF.

The chain is built from TRBV7-2 and TRBJ2-5; 8 nucleotides agree with TRBD1. CDR3 size: 13 residues. J gave up 2 bases and V 4 bases, and 0 bases lay outside the gene matches. Germline V gene lookup returns CDR1 SGHTA and CDR2 FQGNSA. The CDR3 is CASSWDRQETQYF. The CDR3 nucleotides are TGTGCCAGCAGCTGGGACAGGCAAGAGACCCAGTACTTC.

The chain joins TRBV6-6 to TRBJ2-1; a possible D gene is TRBD2 (6 bases). V was trimmed by 0 bases and J by 6 bases, leaving 15 bases between them. The CDR3 is made up of 16 amino acids. Germline CDR1 MNHNY, CDR2 SVGAGI (reference sequence). The CDR3 here is CASSYSPGLAINEQFF. CDR3 in DNA: TGTGCCAGCAGTTACTCCCCGGGGCTAGCGATCAATGAGCAGTTCTTC.

The chain has TRBV18 and TRBJ2-7; 7 bases are a match to TRBD2. The V gene end was trimmed by 3 bases and the J gene end by 7 bases; junction bases not matched to a gene: 12. This CDR3 comprises 15 residues. Looked up from germline, CDR1 is KGHSH and CDR2 is LQKENI. The DNA of the CDR3 is TGTGCCAGCTCACCCGCCGCGGGGGACCAGCGGGAGCAGTACTTC. The encoded protein is CASSPAAGDQREQYF.